The 17 T cell receptor beta chains below come from one sample, sequenced in a study of chemoradiotherapy in HPV16-positive cancers. Measured with immunoSEQ multiplex PCR; TCRdb has only the in-frame clones, and not every one. Counted here are under 8,500 clones, 87% occurring once; the ten biggest clones make up about 14%. The sequenced sample was blood, obtained from a patient who underwent chemoradiotherapy. These receptors were collected from a human donor with HPV-associated anogenital cancer.

In DNA form, the CDR3 reads TGTGCCAGCAGCCTCGGACAGGGTGGGCCCTACAATGAGCAGTTCTTC. Translation: CASSLGQGGPYNEQFF. The J gene is TRBJ2-1, the V gene TRBV13; 8 bases map to TRBD1. The CDR3 has 16 amino acids. V dropped 5 bases and J dropped 2; count of bases not matched to a gene: 8. CDR1 is PRHDT and CDR2 is FYEKMQ in the germline V gene (reference sequence).

The table lists this clone with a count of one. The V and J genes are TRBV5-8 and TRBJ2-5, with D possibly being TRBD1 (6 bases). The ends were cut back, 4 bases at V and 1 base at J, with 11 bases in the middle. The CDR3 covers 14 residues. Germline CDR1 reads SGHTS; CDR2 reads YDEGEE. For the CDR3, the DNA is TGTGCCAGCAGCCTAGGACAGCTCCAAGAGACCCAGTACTTC. It translates to CASSLGQLQETQYF. The full variable domain, rest sourced from reference TRBV5-8 and TRBJ2-5, is EAGVTQSPTHLIKTRGQQATLRCSPISGHTSVYWYQQALGLGLQFLLWYDEGEERNRGNFPPRFSGRQFPNYSSELNVNALELEDSALYLCASSLGQLQETQYFGPGTRLLVL.

The chain joins TRBV6-7 to TRBJ1-4; no firm D call. TRBV6-7 carries the ORF label, with uncertain function. The V and J ends lost 2 bases and 13 bases respectively, with 17 bases between them. This CDR3 comprises 14 residues. This CDR3 reads CASSYAALKAGLFF. DNA of the CDR3: TGTGCCAGCAGTTACGCGGCCTTGAAGGCGGGACTGTTTTTT.

The chain combines TRBV29-1 with TRBJ1-4; D call uncertain. The CDR3 runs to 13 residues. Per germline, CDR1 SQVTM and CDR2 ANQGSEA. V lost 6 bases and J lost 6, with 14 bases in between. The CDR3 here is CSVRTEEYEKLFF. CDR3 DNA: TGCAGCGTCCGGACGGAAGAATATGAAAAACTGTTTTTT.

This clone was detected once. The chain employs TRBV21-1 and TRBJ1-6. TRBV21-1 is shown as a pseudogene. This CDR3 region has 16 residues. The CDR3 DNA is TGTGCCAGCAGCAAAAGTGAGGGCGAGAATAATTCACCCCTCCACTTT. Residues: CASSKSEGENNSPLHF.

This chain links TRBV5-1 with TRBJ2-5; D is undetermined. Near its end, the DNA agrees better with TRBJ2-7, so the J call may be wrong. Germline loops: CDR1 SGHRS, CDR2 YFSETQ. The CDR3 is made up of 14 amino acids. The DNA for the CDR3 is TGCGCCAGCAGCTTGGATGGCAGAAACTACGAGCAGTACTTC. Protein product: CASSLDGRNYEQYF.

This clone has only a few counts. The V gene is TRBV2, the J gene TRBJ2-7, with TRBD1 matching over 10 bases. The junction had 0 bases not matched to a gene; V was cut back by 4 bases and J by 0 bases. The CDR3 has 14 amino acids. In germline, CDR1 is SNHLY, CDR2 FYNNEI. CDR3 sequence (DNA): TGTGCCAGCAGTGGGACAGGGGGCTCCTACGAGCAGTACGTC. It yields the protein CASSGTGGSYEQYV.

The chain carries TRBV10-2 and TRBJ2-7; the D gene is possibly TRBD1 (6 bases). Trimming stripped 10 bases from V and 2 bases from J, with 12 bases between. This CDR3 region has 12 residues. The germline CDR1 and CDR2 sequences are WSHSY and SAAADI. The CDR3 nucleotides are TGCGCCACCGCGACAGGAACCTACGAGCAGTACTTC. Translation gives CATATGTYEQYF.

V and J are TRBV30 and TRBJ2-3; possibly TRBD2 for D (6 bases). This CDR3 region has 14 residues. Trimming shortened V by 5 bases and J by 4 bases, and 16 bases separated the two germline ends. Looked up from germline, CDR1 is GTSNPN and CDR2 is SVGIG (reference sequence). Here the CDR3 DNA reads TGTGCCTGGGGAGGGACCCCACGGTCAGATACGCAGTATTTT. Encoded protein: CAWGGTPRSDTQYF.

For the CDR3, the DNA is TGTGCCAGCAGCGAGCCCGACAGGTCCGGCTCCTACAATGAGCAGTTCTTC. Translation gives CASSEPDRSGSYNEQFF. V is TRBV21-1 and J is TRBJ2-1; the table calls TRBD1, which could not be checked here. TRBV21-1 is a documented pseudogene. The CDR3 runs 17 residues.

The chain couples TRBV7-2 to TRBJ2-2, with 13 bases that match TRBD2. The CDR3 is 16 amino acids. Germline V gives CDR1 SGHTA, CDR2 FQGNSA. The ends lost 5 bases at V and 7 bases at J; junction bases unmatched: 7. The CDR3 DNA reads as TGTGCCAGCAGCACCCTACTAGCGGGGGGGATCGGGGAGCTGTTTTTT. This gives the protein CASSTLLAGGIGELFF.

V and J are TRBV5-1 and TRBJ1-3; 8 bases map to TRBD1. Germline V gives CDR1 SGHRS, CDR2 YFSETQ. The CDR3 spans 16 residues. V shed 4 bases and J 1 base; nucleotides not matched to a gene: 7. CDR3 loop: CASSPGQAGSGNTIYF. The CDR3 DNA reads as TGCGCCAGCAGCCCGGGACAGGCCGGTTCTGGAAACACCATATATTTT.

As DNA, the CDR3 is TGTGCCAGCAGCTCCCCGTCTTCAACTAATGAAAAACTGTTTTTT. It codes for CASSSPSSTNEKLFF. The chain couples TRBV7-2 to TRBJ1-4; D unclear. Germline CDR1 SGHTA, CDR2 FQGNSA. The CDR3 is 15 amino acids. V was trimmed by 4 bases and J by 0 bases, leaving 9 bases between them. The full variable domain, completed using reference TRBV7-2 and TRBJ1-4, is GAGVSQSPSNKVTEKGKDVELRCDPISGHTALYWYRQSLGQGLEFLIYFQGNSAPDKSGLPSDRFSAERTGGSVSTLTIQRTQQEDSAVYLCASSSPSSTNEKLFFGSGTQLSVL.

The chain has TRBV25-1 and TRBJ1-2; D not certain. V was trimmed by 5 bases and J by 0 bases, leaving 7 bases between them. The CDR3 sequence is 13 residues long. Germline loops: CDR1 MGHDK, CDR2 SYGVNS. CDR3 in amino acids: CASSLGTNYGYTF. The CDR3 region has the DNA TGTGCCAGCAGTCTCGGGACTAACTATGGCTACACCTTC.

J is TRBJ2-7 and V is TRBV29-1, with a weak D call TRBD1 (6 bases). The CDR3 has 14 amino acids. The germline V gene encodes CDR1 SQVTM and CDR2 ANQGSEA. V lost 4 bases, J lost 2 bases, and 15 bases lay in between. CDR3 in DNA: TGCAGCGTTGCTTTTCGGGACACTACCTACGAGCAGTACTTC. Amino acid sequence: CSVAFRDTTYEQYF.

The chain is built from TRBV19 and TRBJ1-6; 10 nucleotides agree with TRBD1. The CDR3 is 13 residues long. Germline loops: CDR1 LNHDA, CDR2 SQIVND (reference sequence). The V and J ends lost 7 bases and 8 bases, in that order; junction bases with no gene match: 2. For the CDR3, the DNA is TGTGCCAGTAACGGACAGGGGGATTCACCCCTCCACTTT. It translates to CASNGQGDSPLHF.

The chain combines TRBV27 with TRBJ1-1; 8 bases are shared with TRBD1. V shed 5 bases, J shed 5 bases, and the junction held 10 bases outside the gene matches. This CDR3 has 15 amino acids. Germline V lookup: CDR1 MNHEY, CDR2 SMNVEV (reference sequence). CDR3 DNA: TGTGCCAGCAGTAAGGGACAGGCCTTTTCGACTGAAGCTTTCTTT. Translation: CASSKGQAFSTEAFF.